These 8 T cell receptor beta chains came from one sample sequenced in a study of response to subunit inactivated influenza vaccine (dated by TCRdb to 2017 to 2018). Libraries were prepared through RT-PCR. Instrument used: Illumina HiSeq 2500. TCRdb itself trimmed the public reads at Q25 with fastp, ran MiXCR and retained productive beta chains. Identical CDR3 proteins give one entry, which carries the most common genes and DNA. Recorded for this sample are 300,000 to 350,000 distinct CDR3 sequences; 21% of them occurred a single time. The biggest ten clones account for about 10% of the sample. The sequenced sample was PBMCs from blood, obtained approximately 20 months after vaccination. All receptors derive from a man aged 45 to 70 who received an inactivated influenza vaccine. Donor details come from another sample of the same person, matched by shared clones.

The V and J genes are TRBV7-9 and TRBJ1-2, with 7 bases aligning to TRBD1. The CDR3 is 14 amino acids. CDR1 is SEHNR, CDR2 FQNEAQ, per germline (reference sequence). With 0 bases clipped from V and 8 bases from J, the junction kept 6 bases outside the gene matches. The CDR3 sequence: CASSLAGTVQGYTF. The CDR3 DNA is TGTGCCAGCAGCTTAGCCGGGACAGTTCAAGGCTACACCTTC.

Remarks on this clonotype: The junction shows a germline mismatch at one end, possibly a read error. V is TRBV12-3 or TRBV12-4 and J is TRBJ2-3, with D perhaps given as TRBD1 or TRBD2 (5 bases each). The CDR3 is made up of 16 amino acids. For the CDR3, the DNA is TGTGCCAGCAGTTTAGCGGCTGGGACGGGGCTGGTTACGCAGTATTTC. Amino acids: CASSLAAGTGLVTQYF.

This clonotype was observed at least ten times. Mismatch with germline at one junction end may stem from a read error. V gene TRBV5-1 combines with J gene TRBJ2-5; D unresolved. The CDR3 runs to 11 residues. Germline V gives CDR1 SGHRS, CDR2 YFSETQ. This CDR3 is CASSLEETQYF. CDR3 nucleotides: TGTGCCAGCAGTTTAGAAGAGACCCAGTACTTC.

This clonotype was observed a handful of times. This rearrangement joins TRBV3-1 to TRBJ1-1; a possible D gene is TRBD1 (5 bases). Germline loops: CDR1 LGHDT, CDR2 YNNKEL (reference sequence). The length of the CDR3 is 14 residues. V lost 7 bases and J lost 0, with 12 bases in between. Here the CDR3 reads CASKGIELNTEAFF. CDR3 in DNA: TGTGCCAGCAAGGGGATAGAATTGAACACTGAAGCTTTCTTT. Combining the CDR3 with reference TRBV3-1 and TRBJ1-1 gives the whole variable domain DTAVSQTPKYLVTQMGNDKSIKCEQNLGHDTMYWYKQDSKKFLKIMFSYNNKELIINETVPNRFSPKSPDKAHLNLHINSLELGDSAVYFCASKGIELNTEAFFGQGTRLTVV.

This clonotype has just a few counts. The chain carries TRBV18 and TRBJ1-3, with 7 bases fitting TRBD1. Germline values: CDR1 KGHSH, CDR2 LQKENI. Unmatched junction bases numbered 6, after V lost 4 bases and J lost 0 bases. This CDR3 is built from 16 residues. CDR3 loop: CASSLDRAISGNTIYF. The CDR3 DNA follows: TGTGCCAGCTCACTCGACAGGGCGATCTCTGGAAACACCATATATTTT.

This sequence joins TRBV25-1 and TRBJ1-1; 8 nucleotides agree with TRBD1. J lost 10 bases, V lost 4 bases, and 8 bases had no gene match. The CDR3 spans 13 residues. Germline CDR1 is MGHDK and CDR2 is SYGVNS. In DNA, the CDR3 is TGTGCCAGCAGTGGGACAGGGAATTTGCGAGCTTTCTTT. The encoded protein is CASSGTGNLRAFF.

The chain combines TRBV7-2 with TRBJ2-3; 12 bases fit TRBD2. CDR1 is SGHTA and CDR2 is FQGNSA in the germline V gene. The CDR3 covers 16 residues. The V and J ends lost 5 bases and 2 bases, in that order; junction bases with no gene match: 5. CDR3 loop: CASSLLAGGTTDTQYF. For the CDR3, the DNA is TGTGCCAGCAGCCTACTAGCGGGAGGTACCACAGATACGCAGTATTTT.

Concerning this clonotype itself: Relative to the germline gene, one junction end is altered; a read error may explain this. This chain joins TRBV7-6 and TRBJ2-5, with TRBD1 matching 8 bases. The germline V gene encodes CDR1 SGHVS and CDR2 FNYEAQ. The CDR3 length is 16 residues. In nucleotides, the CDR3 is TGTGCCAGCAGCCCAGTGGCCGACAGGGGCCGAGAGACCCGGTACTTC. It encodes CASSPVADRGRETRYF. Using reference TRBV7-6 and TRBJ2-5 for the parts outside the CDR3, the full variable domain is GAGVSQSPRYKVTKRGQDVALRCDPISGHVSLYWYRQALGQGPEFLTYFNYEAQQDKSGLPNDRFSAERPEGSISTLTIQRTEQRDSAMYRCASSPVADRGRETRYFGPGTRLLVL.